A selection of T cell receptor beta chains follows, all from one sample in a study of cytomegalovirus exposure and HLA in healthy donors. Clones were sequenced by immunoSEQ multiplex PCR, and TCRdb holds only the in-frame ones, with some missing. Of some 81,000 clones listed, roughly 73% were seen once; the top ten hold approximately 16%. What was sequenced was PBMCs. The receptors originated from a woman aged 40-49 years in good health and CMV-seropositive. Both conserved end residues are part of each CDR3. Only some rows state a clone size, as once, few, many or a class for expanded clones.

j_call | cdr3_length | clone_size | v_call | cdr3_aa
TRBJ2-2 | 15 | few | TRBV5-1 | CASSPQGADTGELFF
TRBJ2-1 | 13 | . | TRBV7-2 | CASKSGGNNEQFF
TRBJ1-5 | 15 | few | TRBV6-1 | CASSVSTVPNQPQHF
TRBJ1-5 | 13 | . | TRBV5-1 | CASSLQGNQPQHF
TRBJ1-3 | 17 | . | TRBV9 | CASSVRGDSLTGNTIYF
TRBJ1-2 | 15 | once | TRBV28 | CASSSRGGGNYGYTF
TRBJ1-3 | 15 | . | TRBV11-3 | CASSLATDCKNTIYF
TRBJ1-2 | 14 | . | TRBV6-6 | CASSYGAESYGYTF
TRBJ2-7 | 15 | . | TRBV7-2 | CASSPRQGEATQQYF
TRBJ1-1 | 16 | . | TRBV7-8 | CASSLAVARVSTEAFF
TRBJ2-7 | 13 | . | TRBV27 | CASTTGHLYEQYF
TRBJ2-7 | 14 | . | TRBV25-1 | CASSGPTSTYEQYF
TRBJ1-1 | 14 | . | TRBV7-2 | CASRPTGLGTEAFF
TRBJ2-3 | 13 | . | TRBV11-2 | CASSLGDTGTQYF
TRBJ2-2 | 16 | . | TRBV5-1 | CASSLAGTGNTGELFF
TRBJ1-2 | 16 | . | TRBV9 | CASSPRLGTGYYGYTF
TRBJ2-2 | 15 | once | TRBV6-5 | CASSHDRGGTGELFF
TRBJ2-3 | 15 | . | TRBV7-2 | CASSLGTSGSDTQYF